The text below deals with one T cell receptor beta chain. Its antigen is unknown. The germline gives CDR1 MNHNS, CDR2 SASEGT. Trimming removed 7 bases at V and 10 bases at J, with 14 bases between. The CDR3 contains 11 residues. The data were taken from a study of Graves' ophthalmopathy and Graves' hyperthyroidism. Study outcomes and limitations: A majority of expanded thyroid clonotypes exceeding 0.001 frequency were likewise present in blood. Its predictions of ophthalmopathy progression gave the model over 70% sensitivity and 72% to 85% specificity.

Amplified material comprised TCR beta CDR3 regions derived from RNA transcripts. An initial RT-PCR round employing HTBI primers preceded a second-round multiplex PCR. Using its own MiXCR run on the multiplex PCR reads, TCRdb lists one record per CDR3 protein. The repertoire has approximately 480,000 distinct CDR3 sequences, approximately 15% of them found once; the top ten carry 8% to 10%. PBMCs came from more than 7.5 ml of fresh peripheral blood. What was sequenced was blood. The chain has TRBV6-1 and TRBJ2-7; no firm D call. The clonotype originates from a woman aged 25-40 years with Graves' ophthalmopathy. The CDR3 bases are TGTGCCAGCACTGCCCCCCTGGATCAGTACTTC. Translation gives CASTAPLDQYF.